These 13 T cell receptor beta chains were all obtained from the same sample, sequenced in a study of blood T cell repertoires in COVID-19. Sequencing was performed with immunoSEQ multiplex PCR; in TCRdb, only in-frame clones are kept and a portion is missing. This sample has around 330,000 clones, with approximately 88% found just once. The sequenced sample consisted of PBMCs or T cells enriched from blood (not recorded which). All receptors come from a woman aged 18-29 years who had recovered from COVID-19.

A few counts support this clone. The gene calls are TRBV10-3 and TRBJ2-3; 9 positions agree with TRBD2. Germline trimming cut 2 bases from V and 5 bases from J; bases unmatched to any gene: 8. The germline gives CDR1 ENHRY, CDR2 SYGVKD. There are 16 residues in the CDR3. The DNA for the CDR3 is TGTGCCATCAGTGAGGGCGGGAGGGCCGAGGGAGATACGCAGTATTTT. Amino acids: CAISEGGRAEGDTQYF.

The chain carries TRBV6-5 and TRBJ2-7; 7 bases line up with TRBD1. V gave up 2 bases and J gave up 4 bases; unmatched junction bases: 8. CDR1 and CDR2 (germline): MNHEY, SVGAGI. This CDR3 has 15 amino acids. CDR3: CASSYGKGQPYEQYF. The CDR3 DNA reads TGTGCCAGCAGTTACGGCAAGGGACAGCCGTACGAGCAGTACTTC.

The DNA of the CDR3 is TGTGCCAGCAGCACAACCGGGACTAGCGGGAGAGCCGGGGAGCTGTTTTTT. The encoded protein is CASSTTGTSGRAGELFF. This chain connects TRBV9 to TRBJ2-2; 14 positions agree with TRBD2. The CDR3 spans 17 residues. The V gene end was trimmed by 4 bases and the J gene end by 6 bases; junction bases not matched to a gene: 8. Germline lookup yields CDR1 SGDLS and CDR2 YYNGEE.

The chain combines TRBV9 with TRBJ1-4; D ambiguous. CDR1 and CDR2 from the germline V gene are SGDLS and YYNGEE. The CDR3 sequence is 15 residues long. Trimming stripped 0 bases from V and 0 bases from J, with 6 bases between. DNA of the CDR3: TGTGCCAGCAGCGTAGCTTTTGCAACTAATGAAAAACTGTTTTTT. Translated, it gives CASSVAFATNEKLFF.

As DNA, the CDR3 is TGTGCCAGCAGCAAAGGGACAGTCGACAATCAGCCCCAGCATTTT. Translated: CASSKGTVDNQPQHF. This chain joins TRBV7-9 and TRBJ1-5, with 7 bases fitting TRBD1. Germline trimming cut 5 bases from V and 3 bases from J; bases unmatched to any gene: 7. The CDR3 is 15 residues long. The germline V gene encodes CDR1 SEHNR and CDR2 FQNEAQ (reference sequence). Variable domain in full (rest from reference TRBV7-9 and TRBJ1-5): DTGVSQNPRHKITKRGQNVTFRCDPISEHNRLYWYRQTLGQGPEFLTYFQNEAQLEKSRLLSDRFSAERPKGSFSTLEIQRTEQGDSAMYLCASSKGTVDNQPQHFGDGTRLSIL.

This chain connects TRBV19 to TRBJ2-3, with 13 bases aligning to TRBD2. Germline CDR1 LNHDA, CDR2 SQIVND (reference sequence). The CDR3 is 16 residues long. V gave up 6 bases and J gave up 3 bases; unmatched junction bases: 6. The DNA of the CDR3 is TGTGCCAGTAGAAGACTAGCGGGAGGACGGACAGATACGCAGTATTTT. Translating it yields CASRRLAGGRTDTQYF. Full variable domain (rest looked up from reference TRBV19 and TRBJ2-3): DGGITQSPKYLFRKEGQNVTLSCEQNLNHDAMYWYRQDPGQGLRLIYYSQIVNDFQKGDIAEGYSVSREKKESFPLTVTSAQKNPTAFYLCASRRLAGGRTDTQYFGPGTRLTVL.

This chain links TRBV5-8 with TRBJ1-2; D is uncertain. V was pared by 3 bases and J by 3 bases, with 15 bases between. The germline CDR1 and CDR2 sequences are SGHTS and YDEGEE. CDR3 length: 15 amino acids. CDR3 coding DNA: TGTGCCAGCAGCTACCTGAACGGGTTCGACTATGGCTACACCTTC. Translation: CASSYLNGFDYGYTF.

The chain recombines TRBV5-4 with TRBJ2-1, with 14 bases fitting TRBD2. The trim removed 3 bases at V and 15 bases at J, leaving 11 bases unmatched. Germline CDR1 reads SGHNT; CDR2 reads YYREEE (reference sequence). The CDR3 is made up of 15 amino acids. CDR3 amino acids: CASSSTGTSGRGGFF. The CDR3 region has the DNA TGTGCCAGCAGCTCGACCGGGACTAGCGGGAGAGGGGGGTTCTTC.

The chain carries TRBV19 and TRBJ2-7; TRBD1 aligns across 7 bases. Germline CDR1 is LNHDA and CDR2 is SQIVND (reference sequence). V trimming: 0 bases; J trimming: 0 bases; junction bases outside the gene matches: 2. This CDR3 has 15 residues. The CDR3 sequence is CASSIEGQSSYEQYF. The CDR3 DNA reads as TGTGCCAGTAGTATAGAGGGACAGAGCTCCTACGAGCAGTACTTC. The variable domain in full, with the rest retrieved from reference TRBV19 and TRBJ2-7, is DGGITQSPKYLFRKEGQNVTLSCEQNLNHDAMYWYRQDPGQGLRLIYYSQIVNDFQKGDIAEGYSVSREKKESFPLTVTSAQKNPTAFYLCASSIEGQSSYEQYFGPGTRLTVT.

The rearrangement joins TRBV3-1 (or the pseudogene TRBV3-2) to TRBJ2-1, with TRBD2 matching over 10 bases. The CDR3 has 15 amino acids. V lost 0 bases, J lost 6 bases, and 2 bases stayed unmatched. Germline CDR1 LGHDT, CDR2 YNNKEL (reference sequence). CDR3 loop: CASSQDASGGNEQFF. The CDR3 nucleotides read TGTGCCAGCAGCCAAGATGCTAGCGGGGGCAATGAGCAGTTCTTC.

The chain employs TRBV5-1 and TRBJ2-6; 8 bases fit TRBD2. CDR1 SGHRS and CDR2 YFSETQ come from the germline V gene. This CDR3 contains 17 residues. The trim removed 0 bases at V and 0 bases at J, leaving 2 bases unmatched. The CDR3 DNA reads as TGCGCCAGCAGCTTGGCCGGGAGGGGCTCTGGGGCCAACGTCCTGACTTTC. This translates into CASSLAGRGSGANVLTF.

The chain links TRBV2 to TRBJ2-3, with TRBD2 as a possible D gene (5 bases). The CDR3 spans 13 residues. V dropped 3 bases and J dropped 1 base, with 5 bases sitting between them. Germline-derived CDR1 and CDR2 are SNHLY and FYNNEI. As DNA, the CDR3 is TGTGCCAGCAGTGAGAGGGGCACAGATACGCAGTATTTT. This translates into CASSERGTDTQYF. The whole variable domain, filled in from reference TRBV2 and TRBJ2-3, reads EPEVTQTPSHQVTQMGQEVILRCVPISNHLYFYWYRQILGQKVEFLVSFYNNEISEKSEIFDDQFSVERPDGSNFTLKIRSTKLEDSAMYFCASSERGTDTQYFGPGTRLTVL.

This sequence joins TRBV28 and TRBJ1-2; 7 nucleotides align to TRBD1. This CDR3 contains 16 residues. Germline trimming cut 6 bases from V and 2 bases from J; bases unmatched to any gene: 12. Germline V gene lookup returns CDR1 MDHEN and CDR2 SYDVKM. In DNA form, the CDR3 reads TGTGCCAGCAGGGTGGGGACAGCCGGCCGCAACTATGGCTACACCTTC. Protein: CASRVGTAGRNYGYTF.